One T cell receptor (beta chain) is described in this entry. Reverse transcribing all isolated RNA meant expressed TCRB transcripts were sequenced. The read count averaged about 3.6 million across naive, central memory and regulatory T cell samples. Using immunoSEQ multiplex PCR, the repertoire was profiled, and TCRdb retains in-frame clones only, with some absent. Of hundreds of thousands of clones listed, roughly 12% are singletons. CD4+ naive, central memory, regulatory and stem cell-like memory subsets were isolated by sorting on CD45RO/CCR7/CD25/CD127/CD95/CD27. The sample is drawn from a study of beta chain features in type 1 diabetes. The sequencing input was naive CD4+ T cells from blood. The sequence derives from a man aged 18 to 30 in good health.

The CDR3, as DNA: TGCGCCAGCAGCTTACCTCGAACGACGGGAACCTACAATGAGCAGTTCTTC. Its protein is CASSLPRTTGTYNEQFF. The chain combines TRBV5-1 with TRBJ2-1; weak D call: TRBD2 (5 bases). This CDR3 spans 17 amino acids. The germline V gene has CDR1 SGHRS and CDR2 YFSETQ. V lost 2 bases, J lost 2 bases, and 17 bases lay in between.